This section outlines one TCR beta chain sequence together with its context. The antigen is unknown. CDR1 and CDR2 from the germline V gene are SGHTA and FQGNSA. The CDR3 extends over 14 amino acids. With 5 bases clipped from V and 7 bases from J, the junction kept 10 bases outside the gene matches. Treatment defined: 15 to 20 received Ad26.COV2.S at low or high dose, single or two shots; roughly 5 received placebo; per-sample allocation not given. At day 63 after the first vaccine or placebo injection, samples were drawn. The entry originates in a study of Ad26.COV2.S vaccination and SARS-CoV-2 variants. In the study overall: The COV1001 Ad26.COV2.S trial arm included the donor. Ad26.COV2.S given intramuscularly, once or twice 56 days apart. General study findings and limits: Comparability of non-spike TCR breadth was observed across vaccine and placebo recipients.

TCRdb keeps only in-frame clones here, not all; method: immunoSEQ multiplex PCR. Altogether 350,000 to 450,000 clones are present, over 80% being singletons, with the ten largest covering about 1.7%. The V gene is TRBV7-2, the J gene TRBJ1-1; 7 bases are a match to TRBD1. The sequenced sample was peripheral blood, obtained in a trial of Ad26.COV2.S vaccine versus placebo. The origin of this receptor is a person between 18 and 59 years old who received the Ad26.COV2.S COVID-19 vaccine or a placebo. CDR3 nucleotide sequence: TGTGCCAGCAGCCTGGGAGGGGGCAAGGGTGAAGCTTTCTTT. Translating it yields CASSLGGGKGEAFF.